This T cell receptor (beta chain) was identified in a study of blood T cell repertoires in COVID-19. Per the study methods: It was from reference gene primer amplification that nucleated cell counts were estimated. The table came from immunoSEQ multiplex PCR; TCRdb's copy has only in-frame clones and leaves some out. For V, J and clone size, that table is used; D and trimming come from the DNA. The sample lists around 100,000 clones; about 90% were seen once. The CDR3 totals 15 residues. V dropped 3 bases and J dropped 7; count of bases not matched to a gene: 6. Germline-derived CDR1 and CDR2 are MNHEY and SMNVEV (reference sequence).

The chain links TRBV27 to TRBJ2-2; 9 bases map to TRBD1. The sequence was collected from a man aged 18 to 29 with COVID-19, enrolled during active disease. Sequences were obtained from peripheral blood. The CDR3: CASSFRDREGGELFF. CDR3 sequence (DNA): TGTGCCAGCAGTTTCCGGGACAGGGAAGGCGGGGAGCTGTTTTTT.